At least ten counts were recorded for the clone carrying this T cell receptor beta chain. Its antigen remains unidentified. The sample is drawn from a study of T cells in Graves' hyperthyroidism and ophthalmopathy. Turning to the study itself: Peripheral blood collection took place at initial diagnosis, before any treatment. Study conclusions and caveats: Most expanded thyroid clonotypes above 0.001 also appeared in blood.

The TCR beta CDR3 regions underwent amplification using RNA transcripts as the source. The HTBI primer set served for first-round RT-PCR of the TCR CDR3. Each CDR3 protein gets one entry after TCRdb re-called the multiplex PCR reads with MiXCR. The sample holds about 360,000 distinct CDR3 sequences, under 15% seen once. Unmatched junction bases numbered 2, after V lost 5 bases and J lost 3 bases. The CDR3 runs to 14 residues. Disease duration under 2 months; hyperthyroidism patients were aged 18 to 65. The receptor was isolated from a woman aged 18 to 35 with Graves' hyperthyroidism. Source material: blood. This chain joins TRBV12-3 or TRBV12-4 and TRBJ2-5, with 11 bases identical to TRBD2. The CDR3 DNA follows: TGTGCCAGCAGTCTACTAGCGGGGGAAGAGACCCAGTACTTC. Translating gives CASSLLAGEETQYF.